The 21 T cell receptor beta chains presented below share a single source sample, sequenced in a study of blood T cell repertoires in COVID-19. Using immunoSEQ multiplex PCR, the repertoire was profiled, and TCRdb retains in-frame clones only, with some absent. This sample has fewer than 250,000 clones, with 85% to 90% found just once. The sample taken for sequencing was peripheral blood. Receptor source: a human donor in a cohort sampled during active COVID-19.

The chain joins TRBV9 to TRBJ2-3, with 8 bases matching TRBD1. Per germline, CDR1 SGDLS and CDR2 YYNGEE. The trim removed 4 bases at V and 0 bases at J, leaving 4 bases unmatched. The CDR3 length is 15 residues. CDR3 in amino acids: CASSQRTGSTDTQYF. The CDR3 DNA is TGTGCCAGCAGCCAACGGACAGGGAGCACAGATACGCAGTATTTT.

This rearrangement joins TRBV7-6 to TRBJ1-1; 7 bases align to TRBD1. The CDR3 covers 18 residues. Germline values: CDR1 SGHVS, CDR2 FNYEAQ. V gave up 3 bases and J gave up 1 base; unmatched junction bases: 14. In nucleotides, the CDR3 is TGTGCCAGCAGCTTTGCCCGACTTTTGACAGGGCCGAACACTGAAGCTTTCTTT. Its protein product is CASSFARLLTGPNTEAFF.

This chain uses TRBV5-4 with TRBJ2-1; 7 bases match TRBD2. From germline, CDR1 is SGHNT and CDR2 YYREEE (reference sequence). This CDR3 spans 16 amino acids. V trimming: 5 bases; J trimming: 9 bases; junction bases outside the gene matches: 17. The CDR3 nucleotides are TGTGCCAGCAGTCCCGCAGGGTGGGCGGGAGATACTGAGCAGTTCTTC. It yields the protein CASSPAGWAGDTEQFF.

The chain couples TRBV28 to TRBJ1-1, with unresolved D. In germline, CDR1 is MDHEN, CDR2 SYDVKM. The ends were cut back, 2 bases at V and 9 bases at J, with 13 bases in the middle. CDR3 length equals 13 residues. Here the CDR3 DNA reads TGTGCCAGCAGTTTACCTGAGGGAGTAAAAGCTTTCTTT. It yields the protein CASSLPEGVKAFF.

The chain carries TRBV7-2 and TRBJ1-1; D perhaps matches TRBD1 (6 bases). Trimming took off 5 bases at V and 0 bases at J, with 16 bases between the two ends. The CDR3 sequence is 16 residues long. Germline V CDR1 and CDR2: SGHTA, FQGNSA. CDR3 region: CASSLGHEMMNTEAFF. As DNA, the CDR3 is TGTGCCAGCAGCCTGGGACACGAGATGATGAACACTGAAGCTTTCTTT. The whole variable domain, remainder taken from reference TRBV7-2 and TRBJ1-1, is GAGVSQSPSNKVTEKGKDVELRCDPISGHTALYWYRQSLGQGLEFLIYFQGNSAPDKSGLPSDRFSAERTGGSVSTLTIQRTQQEDSAVYLCASSLGHEMMNTEAFFGQGTRLTVV.

The chain carries TRBV10-1 and TRBJ2-4; 13 bases are shared with TRBD2. From germline, CDR1 is WNHNN and CDR2 SYGVQD (reference sequence). The CDR3 is 19 amino acids. V trimming: 6 bases; J trimming: 1 base; junction bases outside the gene matches: 12. CDR3 sequence reads: CASSPGTSGKELAKNIQYF. The CDR3 DNA reads as TGCGCCAGCAGCCCCGGGACTAGCGGGAAGGAATTGGCCAAAAACATTCAGTACTTC.

The chain uses TRBV3-1 (or the pseudogene TRBV3-2) and TRBJ2-7; D is perhaps TRBD2 (5 bases). Germline V gene data show CDR1 as LGHDT and CDR2 as YNNKEL (reference sequence). The CDR3 covers 12 residues. Between the trimmed V and J ends, which lost 8 bases and 2 bases, there was a span of 10 bases. The CDR3 loop is CASGSGAYEQYF. The CDR3 DNA sequence: TGTGCCAGCGGGAGTGGGGCCTACGAGCAGTACTTC.

The V and J genes are TRBV4-2 and TRBJ2-1, with D perhaps TRBD2 (7 bases). V was clipped by 0 bases and J by 3 bases, with 12 bases between them. There are 16 residues in the CDR3. The germline CDR1 and CDR2 sequences are LGHNA and YNFKEQ. CDR3 loop: CASSQEGGGSYNEQFF. The CDR3 region has the DNA TGTGCCAGCAGCCAAGAGGGGGGCGGGAGCTACAATGAGCAGTTCTTC.

The rearrangement links TRBV30 to TRBJ1-6, with a possible D match to TRBD1 (6 bases). CDR1 and CDR2 from the germline V gene are GTSNPN and SVGIG (reference sequence). The CDR3 loop spans 15 amino acids. Trimming pared 4 bases from V and 5 bases from J, leaving 15 bases between. The CDR3 nucleotides are TGTGCCTGGAACCCGAGCGGACAGAATAATTCACCCCTCCACTTT. Amino acid sequence: CAWNPSGQNNSPLHF. Based on the CDR3 plus reference TRBV30 and TRBJ1-6, the full variable domain is SQTIHQWPATLVQPVGSPLSLECTVEGTSNPNLYWYRQAAGRGLQLLFYSVGIGQISSEVPQNLSASRPQDRQFILSSKKLLLSDSGFYLCAWNPSGQNNSPLHFGNGTRLTVT.

V is TRBV19 and J is TRBJ2-7, with 8 bases aligning to TRBD1. Germline CDR1 and CDR2: LNHDA and SQIVND (reference sequence). J was trimmed by 5 bases and V by 4 bases; bases with no gene match: 1. The CDR3 is 12 amino acids. The CDR3 bases are TGTGCCAGTAGTAGGACAGGGAACGAGCAGTACTTC. As protein: CASSRTGNEQYF. Complete variable domain (other parts from reference TRBV19 and TRBJ2-7): DGGITQSPKYLFRKEGQNVTLSCEQNLNHDAMYWYRQDPGQGLRLIYYSQIVNDFQKGDIAEGYSVSREKKESFPLTVTSAQKNPTAFYLCASSRTGNEQYFGPGTRLTVT.

This chain's CDR3 is CASSHNRGIGELFF. The CDR3 nucleotides are TGCGCCAGCAGCCATAACAGGGGGATCGGGGAGCTGTTTTTT. V and J are TRBV4-3 and TRBJ2-2; 8 bases map to TRBD1. Trimming cost V 3 bases and J 7 bases; bases outside gene matches: 4. The CDR3 runs 14 residues. CDR1 and CDR2 from the germline V gene are LGHNA and YSLEER.

The chain couples TRBV24-1 to TRBJ2-1, with 9 nucleotides matching TRBD1. The CDR3 is 16 amino acids. After removal of 3 bases from V and 9 bases from J, the junction contained 11 bases not matched to a gene. The germline V gene has CDR1 KGHDR and CDR2 SFDVKD. CDR3 residues: CATSDPPGQGTGEQFF. The CDR3 DNA follows: TGTGCCACCAGTGATCCCCCGGGACAGGGCACAGGTGAGCAGTTCTTC.

The chain joins TRBV28 to TRBJ2-1; 7 bases match TRBD2. V shed 6 bases and J 5 bases; nucleotides not matched to a gene: 7. Germline lookup yields CDR1 MDHEN and CDR2 SYDVKM. The CDR3 is 14 residues long. The CDR3 is CASSSAGQDNEQFF. For the CDR3, the DNA is TGTGCCAGCAGCTCAGCGGGGCAGGACAATGAGCAGTTCTTC.

CDR3 region: CASSEGAALLFF. CDR3 sequence (DNA): TGTGCCAGCAGTGAAGGGGCAGCTCTTTTGTTTTTT. The chain is built from TRBV2 and TRBJ1-4; D unresolved. The germline V gene has CDR1 SNHLY and CDR2 FYNNEI. With 1 base removed from V and 15 bases from J, the gap between germline ends came to 12 bases. This CDR3 has 12 amino acids.

V and J are TRBV24-1 and TRBJ2-1; 7 bases align to TRBD1. This CDR3 region has 14 residues. Germline V gives CDR1 KGHDR, CDR2 SFDVKD. V lost 5 bases, J lost 6 bases, and 6 bases stayed unmatched. The CDR3 is CATSAQGNVNEQFF. Written as DNA, the CDR3 is TGTGCCACCAGTGCACAGGGGAACGTCAATGAGCAGTTCTTC.

In this sample, this clone turned up a few times. Different DNA sequences within this sample yield the same CDR3. This CDR3 is CASSPSGSSYEQYF. The CDR3 DNA reads TGCGCCAGCAGCCCTAGCGGAAGCTCCTACGAGCAGTACTTC. V and J are TRBV5-1 and TRBJ2-7; 7 bases match TRBD2. Germline CDR1 and CDR2: SGHRS and YFSETQ. The junction had 4 bases not matched to a gene; V was cut back by 4 bases and J by 0 bases. The CDR3 loop spans 14 amino acids.

The gene calls are TRBV18 and TRBJ1-5; no clear D. Germline lookup yields CDR1 KGHSH and CDR2 LQKENI. The CDR3 covers 14 residues. V was pared by 3 bases and J by 3 bases, with 9 bases between. CDR3 sequence: CASSPVADNQPQHF. CDR3 in DNA: TGTGCCAGCTCACCTGTTGCAGACAATCAGCCCCAGCATTTT.

The chain's CDR3 is CASSQVEADNYGYTF. The CDR3 DNA sequence: TGCGCCAGCAGCCAAGTTGAGGCGGATAACTATGGCTACACCTTC. The gene calls are TRBV4-3 and TRBJ1-2; no firm D call. The CDR3 is 15 amino acids. V lost 1 base to trimming and J lost 1 base, with 10 bases between them. Per germline, CDR1 LGHNA and CDR2 YSLEER.

The chain has TRBV19 and TRBJ2-7; a weak D match, TRBD1 (6 bases). Germline V CDR1 and CDR2: LNHDA, SQIVND (reference sequence). Trimming pared 4 bases from V and 0 bases from J, leaving 13 bases between. This CDR3 contains 15 residues. The CDR3 loop is CASSTAGAYSYEQYF. CDR3 bases: TGTGCCAGTAGTACTGCAGGGGCGTACTCCTACGAGCAGTACTTC.

The V and J genes are TRBV7-9 and TRBJ1-3; a possible D gene is TRBD1 (6 bases). Germline assignment: CDR1 SEHNR and CDR2 FQNEAQ (reference sequence). The CDR3 length is 12 residues. V lost 9 bases, J lost 2 bases, and 8 bases lay in between. CDR3 loop: CARGAAGNTIYF. CDR3 DNA sequence: TGTGCCAGGGGGGCGGCTGGAAACACCATATATTTT.

This clone was picked up a small number of times. The chain has TRBV2 and TRBJ1-3; perhaps TRBD1 as D (6 bases). Germline assignment: CDR1 SNHLY and CDR2 FYNNEI. V lost 10 bases and J lost 2, with 9 bases in between. CDR3 size: 12 residues. The CDR3 DNA reads as TGTGCCAAGACAGGAGCTGGAAACACCATATATTTT. Its protein is CAKTGAGNTIYF.